The 9 T cell receptor beta chains below come from one sample, sequenced in a study of graft-versus-host responses after intestinal transplantation. These TCRs' antigens remain unknown. Some clones are missing from TCRdb's copy, which holds only in-frame ones; the method was immunoSEQ multiplex PCR. The sample consists of under 150,000 clones, approximately 94% of them appearing once. The sequences come from unstimulated CD4+ T cells sorted from spleen or lymph node cells, collected before intestinal transplant. These receptors originate from a human donor who received an intestinal transplant.

CDR3 protein: CASSAGTSGGRGDTQYF. The CDR3 DNA sequence: TGCGCCAGCAGTGCCGGGACTAGCGGGGGAAGGGGAGATACGCAGTATTTT. The chain employs TRBV5-1 and TRBJ2-3; 14 positions agree with TRBD2. With V trimmed by 5 bases and J by 5 bases, 10 bases remained unmatched. From germline, CDR1 is SGHRS and CDR2 YFSETQ. The length of the CDR3 is 17 residues. The full variable domain, in which reference TRBV5-1 and TRBJ2-3 provide the parts outside the CDR3, is KAGVTQTPRYLIKTRGQQVTLSCSPISGHRSVSWYQQTPGQGLQFLFEYFSETQRNKGNFPGRFSGRQFSNSRSEMNVSTLELGDSALYLCASSAGTSGGRGDTQYFGPGTRLTVL.

The gene calls are TRBV16 and TRBJ2-7, with D possibly being TRBD1 (6 bases). V shed 3 bases and J shed 10 bases, with 19 bases lying between them. CDR3 size: 14 residues. Germline V gene sequence: CDR1 KGHSY, CDR2 FQNENV. The CDR3 nucleotides read TGTGCCAGCAGCCACCTCGGACAGTCCGCGTATCAGTACTTC. Translated, it gives CASSHLGQSAYQYF.

This clone was recorded once. This chain links TRBV29-1 with TRBJ2-3; D uncertain. The germline V gene has CDR1 SQVTM and CDR2 ANQGSEA. This CDR3 has 15 amino acids. V lost 0 bases to trimming and J lost 0 bases, with 10 bases between them. This CDR3 is CSVEDQVTSTDTQYF. The CDR3 DNA reads as TGCAGCGTTGAAGATCAGGTTACTAGCACAGATACGCAGTATTTT.

This chain links TRBV6-1 with TRBJ2-1; D assignment may be TRBD1 or TRBD2 (6 bases each). Germline V gene lookup returns CDR1 MNHNS and CDR2 SASEGT. CDR3 length equals 15 residues. V lost 3 bases, J lost 5 bases, and 14 bases lay in between. This CDR3 reads CASSEGATRNNEQFF. The CDR3 DNA sequence: TGTGCCAGCAGTGAGGGGGCGACTAGAAACAATGAGCAGTTCTTC.

Concerning this clone: One junction end disagrees with the germline gene, perhaps due to a read error. The CDR3 coding sequence is TGTGTCAGCAGCCAAGAAGGCGGGCCGGCCTCCATGAACACTGAAGCTTTCTTT. It is translated as CVSSQEGGPASMNTEAFF. The rearrangement uses TRBV4-2 and TRBJ1-1; no reliable D call. Germline V gene data show CDR1 as LGHNA and CDR2 as YNFKEQ. The CDR3 consists of 18 residues.

This clone was counted once. In nucleotides, the CDR3 is TGTGCCAGCAGAGGAGACTTTAAAGCTTTCTTT. It translates to CASRGDFKAFF. The chain has TRBV6-1 and TRBJ1-1; no clear D. Trimming pared 6 bases from V and 9 bases from J, leaving 11 bases between. Per germline, CDR1 MNHNS and CDR2 SASEGT. CDR3 length: 11 amino acids.

The V gene is TRBV27, the J gene TRBJ1-2, with 9 bases fitting TRBD1. CDR3 size: 16 residues. Germline lookup yields CDR1 MNHEY and CDR2 SMNVEV (reference sequence). The V and J ends lost 5 bases and 4 bases, in that order; junction bases with no gene match: 11. In DNA form, the CDR3 reads TGTGCCAGCAGTAGTACCGGGACAGGGCCTTCCTATGGCTACACCTTC. Translated: CASSSTGTGPSYGYTF.

The chain links TRBV7-9 to TRBJ2-3; the match to TRBD2 covers 9 bases. The CDR3 runs 16 residues. The trim removed 2 bases at V and 0 bases at J, leaving 3 bases unmatched. CDR1 SEHNR and CDR2 FQNEAQ come from the germline V gene (reference sequence). CDR3: CASSLTSGLSTDTQYF. The CDR3 bases are TGTGCCAGCAGCTTAACTAGCGGGTTGAGCACAGATACGCAGTATTTT.

The chain carries TRBV6-5 and TRBJ1-6; no definite D call. The V end was cut by 0 bases, the J end by 7 bases, with 4 bases between. CDR3 size: 13 residues. Germline CDR1 is MNHEY and CDR2 is SVGAGI. CDR3 loop: CASSYSANSPLHF. CDR3 nucleotides: TGTGCCAGCAGTTACTCCGCCAATTCACCCCTCCACTTT.